A single sample gave rise to the 7 T cell receptor beta chains below, sequenced in a study of cytomegalovirus exposure and HLA in healthy donors. The PCR had 60 Vbeta and 13 Jbeta primers. Assay: immunoSEQ multiplex PCR; the TCRdb copy retains only in-frame clones and omits some. Of some 170,000 clones listed, about 69% are singletons. Material for sequencing was PBMCs. These receptors were taken from a human donor in good health.

The genes are TRBV4-1 and TRBJ2-1; 9 bases line up with TRBD2. CDR1 is MGHRA, CDR2 YSYEKL, per germline. Trimming cost V 1 base and J 8 bases; bases outside gene matches: 9. The CDR3 has 16 residues. The CDR3 sequence is CASSQVGGGARDEQFF. CDR3 bases: TGCGCCAGCAGCCAAGTTGGCGGGGGGGCTAGGGATGAGCAGTTCTTC.

This clone was detected a few times. The chain joins TRBV11-1 to TRBJ2-1; weak D call: TRBD1 (5 bases). Germline CDR1 and CDR2: SGHAT and FQDESV (reference sequence). CDR3 size: 15 residues. Trimming removed 6 bases from V and 4 bases from J, with 16 bases in between. This CDR3 reads CASSPQAPGYNEQFF. CDR3 bases: TGTGCCAGCAGTCCACAGGCGCCAGGGTACAATGAGCAGTTCTTC.

This chain joins TRBV19 and TRBJ2-1, with a weak D call TRBD1 (6 bases). The germline V gene encodes CDR1 LNHDA and CDR2 SQIVND (reference sequence). The V and J ends lost 6 bases and 4 bases respectively, with 13 bases between them. CDR3 size: 14 residues. The CDR3 bases are TGTGCCAGTAGCCGGGACACTAAATACAATGAGCAGTTCTTC. Its protein is CASSRDTKYNEQFF.

The chain couples TRBV6-5 to TRBJ1-1, with 8 positions matching TRBD1. V shed 5 bases and J 5 bases; nucleotides not matched to a gene: 10. The CDR3 runs 15 residues. Germline CDR1 MNHEY, CDR2 SVGAGI. The CDR3 reads CASSPPGGAGTEAFF. CDR3 bases: TGTGCCAGCAGTCCCCCAGGGGGCGCGGGGACTGAAGCTTTCTTT.

This sequence joins TRBV5-1 and TRBJ1-3, with TRBD1 identical over 7 bases. Germline V gives CDR1 SGHRS, CDR2 YFSETQ. The CDR3 has 17 residues. Trimming at V came to 0 bases and at J to 0 bases, leaving 6 bases not matched to a gene. DNA of the CDR3: TGCGCCAGCAGCTTGGCCCAAAGGGACAGCTCTGGAAACACCATATATTTT. The encoded protein is CASSLAQRDSSGNTIYF.

The chain couples TRBV25-1 to TRBJ2-1; TRBD1 aligns across 9 bases. V dropped 5 bases and J dropped 9; count of bases not matched to a gene: 11. Germline V gene sequence: CDR1 MGHDK, CDR2 SYGVNS. This CDR3 region has 15 residues. CDR3 residues: CASSPWTGVSAEQFF. In DNA, the CDR3 is TGTGCCAGCAGTCCATGGACAGGGGTTAGCGCTGAGCAGTTCTTC.

The genes are TRBV11-2 and TRBJ2-7; TRBD1 matches at 9 bases. The CDR3 is made up of 13 amino acids. Germline V gene sequence: CDR1 SGHAT, CDR2 FQNNGV. With 2 bases clipped from V and 5 bases from J, the junction kept 1 base outside the gene matches. In DNA, the CDR3 is TGTGCCAGCAGCTTAACAGGGGGCGACGAGCAGTACTTC. Translation: CASSLTGGDEQYF. Full variable domain (remainder filled in from reference TRBV11-2 and TRBJ2-7): EAGVAQSPRYKIIEKRQSVAFWCNPISGHATLYWYQQILGQGPKLLIQFQNNGVVDDSQLPKDRFSAERLKGVDSTLKIQPAKLEDSAVYLCASSLTGGDEQYFGPGTRLTVT.